This T cell receptor (beta chain) was identified during a study of cytotoxic CD8 clonotypes in ibrutinib-treated CLL. Across the whole study: Patient counts were 11 relapsed/refractory, roughly 15 treatment-naive and around 18 IGHV unmutated. The study recorded mean values of about 260,000 productive templates and 94,082 productive rearrangements per sample. Findings and limits, study-wide: Clonality at baseline surpassed age-matched healthy donors and tracked circulating CD8+ T-cell counts.

Clones were read by immunoSEQ multiplex PCR, and TCRdb kept only the in-frame ones, dropping some. The sample records about 50,000 clones, about 57% being singletons. Between the trimmed V and J ends, which lost 0 bases and 4 bases, there was a span of 12 bases. The V gene's germline CDR1 is SEHNR and CDR2 FQNEAQ (reference sequence). The CDR3 contains 16 residues. Comments on this clone: Its specificity is unknown.

The chain combines TRBV7-9 with TRBJ2-2; weak D call: TRBD1 (5 bases). Here the sequenced sample was PBMCs, taken after 24 months of ibrutinib treatment. The clonotype comes from a human donor with chronic lymphocytic leukemia. The CDR3 loop is CASSLAHDRSTGELFF. The CDR3 bases are TGTGCCAGCAGCTTAGCCCATGACAGATCCACCGGGGAGCTGTTTTTT.